The 18 T cell receptor beta chains in this list originate from one sample, sequenced in a study of cytomegalovirus exposure and HLA in healthy donors. Using immunoSEQ multiplex PCR, the repertoire was profiled, and TCRdb retains in-frame clones only, with some absent. The sample shows 110,000 or so clones, about 87% of them seen only once. Sequencing used PBMCs. The source is a man between 18 and 29 years old in good health and CMV-seronegative.

The gene calls are TRBV28 and TRBJ1-2; 7 nucleotides match TRBD1. The ends lost 4 bases at V and 4 bases at J; junction bases unmatched: 3. CDR1 is MDHEN, CDR2 SYDVKM, per germline. The CDR3 runs to 13 residues. The CDR3 DNA follows: TGTGCCAGCAGTTCAGGGGACAGCTATGGCTACACCTTC. Its translation: CASSSGDSYGYTF.

V and J are TRBV27 and TRBJ2-1, with D possibly TRBD2 on 6 matching bases. V dropped 4 bases and J dropped 8 bases, with 15 bases sitting between them. In germline, CDR1 is MNHEY, CDR2 SMNVEV (reference sequence). CDR3 length equals 14 residues. Written as DNA, the CDR3 is TGTGCCAGCAGTTACCTCGATAGGAGGGATGAGCAGTTCTTC. Translated, it gives CASSYLDRRDEQFF.

The J gene is TRBJ2-2, the V gene TRBV28, with D maybe TRBD1 (5 bases). This CDR3 has 14 amino acids. Germline-derived CDR1 and CDR2 are MDHEN and SYDVKM. V was clipped by 2 bases and J by 8 bases, with 12 bases between them. CDR3 residues: CASSLTGIGGELFF. CDR3 sequence (DNA): TGTGCCAGCAGTTTAACAGGCATAGGGGGGGAGCTGTTTTTT.

The J gene is TRBJ2-6, the V gene TRBV27; D is ambiguous. The CDR3 loop spans 15 amino acids. V was shortened by 5 bases and J by 0 bases, with 8 bases between the two germline ends. Germline V gene data show CDR1 as MNHEY and CDR2 as SMNVEV (reference sequence). The CDR3 is CASSPSLSGANVLTF. CDR3 DNA sequence: TGTGCCAGCAGTCCCTCTCTCTCTGGGGCCAACGTCCTGACTTTC.

The chain uses TRBV19 and TRBJ2-1, with a possible D match to TRBD2 (5 bases). Trimming removed 1 base from V and 6 bases from J, with 13 bases in between. Per the germline V gene, CDR1 is LNHDA and CDR2 is SQIVND (reference sequence). The CDR3 is 15 amino acids. Here the CDR3 reads CASSIVGNGLNEQFF. For the CDR3, the DNA is TGTGCCAGTAGTATAGTCGGGAACGGGCTCAATGAGCAGTTCTTC.

V gene TRBV5-1 combines with J gene TRBJ2-1; TRBD1 matches 8 bases. Germline V gene data show CDR1 as SGHRS and CDR2 as YFSETQ. This CDR3 is built from 15 residues. V was clipped by 4 bases and J by 4 bases; unmatched bases: 7. CDR3 coding DNA: TGCGCCAGCAGCAGAGCAGGGGGCCCGTACAATGAGCAGTTCTTC. Its translation: CASSRAGGPYNEQFF. Looking up the rest from reference TRBV5-1 and TRBJ2-1 gives the full variable domain: KAGVTQTPRYLIKTRGQQVTLSCSPISGHRSVSWYQQTPGQGLQFLFEYFSETQRNKGNFPGRFSGRQFSNSRSEMNVSTLELGDSALYLCASSRAGGPYNEQFFGPGTRLTVL.

About this clone: The same CDR3 can be traced to other DNA sequences in this sample. This chain connects TRBV20-1 to TRBJ1-1; TRBD1 is a possible D gene (5 bases). This CDR3 is built from 11 residues. Germline V gives CDR1 DFQATT, CDR2 SNEGSKA (reference sequence). The V end was cut by 3 bases, the J end by 7 bases, with 9 bases between. Here the CDR3 DNA reads TGCAGTGCTAGGGGTGACAGTGAAGCTTTCTTT. Protein: CSARGDSEAFF.

The J gene is TRBJ1-1, the V gene TRBV5-1; no definite D call. CDR3 size: 12 residues. Germline V gene sequence: CDR1 SGHRS, CDR2 YFSETQ. V lost 8 bases, J lost 4 bases, and 12 bases lay in between. CDR3 region: CASGEIGTEAFF. The CDR3 nucleotides are TGCGCCAGTGGGGAGATTGGCACTGAAGCTTTCTTT.

The chain joins TRBV19 to TRBJ2-1, with a weak D call TRBD1 (6 bases). The length of the CDR3 is 15 residues. The germline CDR1 and CDR2 sequences are LNHDA and SQIVND (reference sequence). Deletions cut 3 bases from V and 9 bases from J, with 18 bases between. The CDR3 region is CASSMKYDRRGEQFF. In DNA form, the CDR3 reads TGTGCCAGTAGTATGAAGTATGACAGGAGAGGTGAGCAGTTCTTC.

The rearrangement joins TRBV6-5 to TRBJ1-1, with 7 positions matching TRBD1. CDR1 is MNHEY, CDR2 SVGAGI, per germline. With 5 bases clipped from V and 5 bases from J, the junction kept 2 bases outside the gene matches. The CDR3 loop spans 12 amino acids. CDR3 nucleotide sequence: TGTGCCAGCAGTGCAGGGGGAACTGAAGCTTTCTTT. Translated, it gives CASSAGGTEAFF.

The chain joins TRBV7-9 to TRBJ2-7; D ambiguous. CDR3 length: 14 amino acids. The germline V gene has CDR1 SEHNR and CDR2 FQNEAQ (reference sequence). Between the trimmed V and J ends, which lost 5 bases and 2 bases, there was a span of 13 bases. This chain's CDR3 is CASSPNGQPYEQYF. The CDR3 nucleotides read TGTGCCAGCAGCCCAAATGGGCAACCCTACGAGCAGTACTTC.

This chain uses TRBV18 with TRBJ2-5, with 7 positions matching TRBD1. Unmatched junction bases numbered 6, after V lost 1 base and J lost 4 bases. The CDR3 is 15 residues long. CDR1 is KGHSH, CDR2 LQKENI, per germline. CDR3 protein: CASSPQRGPVETQYF. DNA for the CDR3: TGTGCCAGCTCACCACAGAGGGGGCCTGTAGAGACCCAGTACTTC. Combining the CDR3 with reference TRBV18 and TRBJ2-5 gives the whole variable domain NAGVMQNPRHLVRRRGQEARLRCSPMKGHSHVYWYRQLPEEGLKFMVYLQKENIIDESGMPKERFSAEFPKEGPSILRIQQVVRGDSAAYFCASSPQRGPVETQYFGPGTRLLVL.

This chain uses TRBV9 with TRBJ2-7, with 7 bases matching TRBD1. V lost 4 bases to trimming and J lost 2 bases; unmatched junction nucleotides: 6. The CDR3 covers 14 residues. Germline lookup yields CDR1 SGDLS and CDR2 YYNGEE. The CDR3 DNA reads TGTGCCAGCAGCCCCGGGACAGATACCTACGAGCAGTACTTC. This codes for CASSPGTDTYEQYF.

V usage is TRBV6-5 and J usage is TRBJ2-7; possible D gene TRBD1, 6 bases. Germline CDR1 reads MNHEY; CDR2 reads SVGAGI. The V end lost 5 bases, the J end lost 2 bases, and 13 bases lay between the germline ends. There are 14 residues in the CDR3. CDR3 residues: CASSGGRPPYEQYF. In nucleotides, the CDR3 is TGTGCCAGCAGTGGGGGCAGACCACCCTACGAGCAGTACTTC.

This chain joins TRBV7-9 and TRBJ2-7; TRBD1 matches 8 bases. V lost 5 bases to trimming and J lost 3 bases; unmatched junction nucleotides: 12. CDR1 is SEHNR, CDR2 FQNEAQ, per germline (reference sequence). The CDR3 runs to 16 residues. Here the CDR3 DNA reads TGTGCCAGCAGCCCCCGAACCTCAGGGGGCTTCTACGAGCAGTACTTC. This gives the protein CASSPRTSGGFYEQYF.

This rearrangement joins TRBV5-1 to TRBJ1-1; 7 bases fit TRBD1. V lost 2 bases to trimming and J lost 7 bases; unmatched junction nucleotides: 8. Per the germline V gene, CDR1 is SGHRS and CDR2 is YFSETQ. The CDR3 is made up of 14 amino acids. The CDR3 sequence: CASSLGDSWGEAFF. Written as DNA, the CDR3 is TGCGCCAGCAGCTTAGGGGACAGTTGGGGTGAAGCTTTCTTT.

This clone appeared a few times. The chain is built from TRBV5-1 and TRBJ2-5, with TRBD2 identical over 10 bases. This CDR3 is built from 17 residues. The ends lost 0 bases at V and 2 bases at J; junction bases unmatched: 7. CDR1 and CDR2 (germline): SGHRS, YFSETQ. The CDR3 DNA follows: TGCGCCAGCAGCTTGGCCAGGTGGACTAGCGGACAAGAGACCCAGTACTTC. This translates into CASSLARWTSGQETQYF.

This rearrangement joins TRBV4-3 to TRBJ2-7; 8 nucleotides agree with TRBD1. J was trimmed by 7 bases and V by 0 bases; bases with no gene match: 11. The CDR3 loop spans 16 amino acids. The V gene's germline CDR1 is LGHNA and CDR2 YSLEER. This chain's CDR3 is CASSQDITGGLLEQYF. CDR3 bases: TGCGCCAGCAGCCAAGATATCACAGGGGGGTTGTTAGAGCAGTACTTC.